The present TCR beta chain was sequenced within a study of T cell responses to AZD1222 COVID-19 vaccine. Study results and limitations: Researchers took repertoire samples only after the peak T cell response had come. Spike regions recognized by vaccine-associated CD4 TCRs spanned the protein, led by 160-218 and 743-854. Close to half of all spike-specific TCRs reportedly target regions of the variants that are unmutated.

The method was immunoSEQ multiplex PCR; TCRdb's version includes in-frame clones alone and lacks a portion of them. The sample has about 94,000 clones, around nine tenths seen once. Germline CDR1 reads LGHDT; CDR2 reads YNNKEL (reference sequence). This CDR3 has 16 amino acids. V was cut by 4 bases and J by 0 bases, with 13 bases left in between. Points on this clone: Its specificity is not known.

The receptor was derived from an adult who received the AZD1222 COVID-19 vaccine. This specimen was peripheral blood, taken 28 days after the second AZD1222 dose. The genes are TRBV3-1 (or the pseudogene TRBV3-2) and TRBJ1-3; perhaps TRBD1 as D (5 bases). Here the CDR3 reads CASSPRRGSSGNTIYF. The CDR3, as DNA: TGTGCCAGCAGCCCCCGACGGGGGAGCTCTGGAAACACCATATATTTT.